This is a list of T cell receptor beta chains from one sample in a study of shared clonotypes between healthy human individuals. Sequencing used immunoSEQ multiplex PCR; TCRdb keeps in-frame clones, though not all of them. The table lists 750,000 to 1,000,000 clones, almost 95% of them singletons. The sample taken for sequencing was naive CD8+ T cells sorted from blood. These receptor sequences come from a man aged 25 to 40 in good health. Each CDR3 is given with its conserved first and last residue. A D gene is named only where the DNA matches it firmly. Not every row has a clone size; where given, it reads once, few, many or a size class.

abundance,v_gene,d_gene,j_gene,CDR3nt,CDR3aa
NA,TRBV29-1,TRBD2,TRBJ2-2,TGCAGCGTTAGATCGAGGGAGGGCCGAGAGAACACCGGGGAGCTGTTTTTT,CSVRSREGRENTGELFF
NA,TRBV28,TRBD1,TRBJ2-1,TGTGCCAGCAGCCGAAGACAGGGCCCTTACAATGAGCAGTTCTTC,CASSRRQGPYNEQFF
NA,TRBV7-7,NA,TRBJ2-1,TGTGCTAGCACCGAGTCTAAGGGTGAGCAGTTCTTC,CASTESKGEQFF
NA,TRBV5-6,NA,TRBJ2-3,TGTGCCAGCAGCTTGATGTTTTCTGCCCAAGGCCCAGATACGCAGTATTTT,CASSLMFSAQGPDTQYF
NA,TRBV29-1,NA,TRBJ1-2,TGCAGCGTTGAGTACAGCCCCTATGGCTACACCTTC,CSVEYSPYGYTF
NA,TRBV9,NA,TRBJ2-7,TGTGCCAGCAGCGTCGAGGGAAATACCTACGAGCAGTACTTC,CASSVEGNTYEQYF
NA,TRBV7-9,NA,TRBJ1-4,TGTGCCAGCAGCCAAAGAACCTCAACTAATGAAAAACTGTTTTTT,CASSQRTSTNEKLFF
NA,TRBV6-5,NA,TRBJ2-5,TGTGCCAGCAGTTCCGGCGTAGAGACCCAGTACTTC,CASSSGVETQYF
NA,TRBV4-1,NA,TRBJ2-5,TGCGCCAGCAGCCAAGATTCCCAGCAGGAGACCCAGTACTTC,CASSQDSQQETQYF
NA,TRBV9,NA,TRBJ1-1,TGTGCCAGCAGCGGGGGTTTGAACACTGAAGCTTTCTTT,CASSGGLNTEAFF
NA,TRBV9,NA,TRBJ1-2,TGTGCCAGCAGCCTCCGTCCGGGTCAAGGCTATGGCTACACCTTC,CASSLRPGQGYGYTF
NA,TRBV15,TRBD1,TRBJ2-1,TGTGCCACCAGCGTACGACAGGGAACCTACAATGAGCAGTTCTTC,CATSVRQGTYNEQFF
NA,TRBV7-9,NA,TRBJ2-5,TGTGCCAGCAGCCCCCCGACCGGGAACCTCCAAGAGACCCAGTACTTC,CASSPPTGNLQETQYF
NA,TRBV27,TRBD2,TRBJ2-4,TGTGCCACCCGGTGGGCGGGAGGGGCGGGCAAAAACATTCAGTACTTC,CATRWAGGAGKNIQYF
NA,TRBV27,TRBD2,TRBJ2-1,TGTGCCAGCAGTACCCAAGGGGCGGGAGGGTTCCTAGAGGAGCAGTTCTTC,CASSTQGAGGFLEEQFF
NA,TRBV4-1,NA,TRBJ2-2,TGCGCCAGCAGCCAAGATCGGGGGCTAAACACCGGGGAGCTGTTTTTT,CASSQDRGLNTGELFF
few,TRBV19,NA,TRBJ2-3,TGTGCCAGTAGTATGCAACCGGGGGTGGATGTTTTTTCAGATACGCAGTATTTT,CASSMQPGVDVFSDTQYF
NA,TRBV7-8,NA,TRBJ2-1,TGTGCCAGCAGCTTAAAAAGGATAGTAGGACGGAACTACAATGAGCAGTTCTTC,CASSLKRIVGRNYNEQFF
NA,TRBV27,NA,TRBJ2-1,TGTGCCAGCACCCTTAGTGGTAACTACAATGAGCAGTTCTTC,CASTLSGNYNEQFF
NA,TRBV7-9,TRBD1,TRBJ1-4,TGTGCCAGCAGCGGTAACAATGGACAGGGGACATCTGAAAAACTGTTTTTT,CASSGNNGQGTSEKLFF
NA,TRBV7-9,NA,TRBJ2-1,TGTGCCAGCAGCTTAGAGATTCCTGATGAGCAGTTCTTC,CASSLEIPDEQFF
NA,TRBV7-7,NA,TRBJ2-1,TGTGCTAGCAGCTTGGACTCCATCTCGAATGAGCAGTTCTTC,CASSLDSISNEQFF
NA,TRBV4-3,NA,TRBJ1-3,TGCGCCAGCAGCCAAGAGACATTGAGCTCTGGAAACACCATATATTTT,CASSQETLSSGNTIYF
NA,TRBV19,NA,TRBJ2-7,TGTGCCAGTAGTATGGGGACAGCCGGGAGGCAGTACTTC,CASSMGTAGRQYF
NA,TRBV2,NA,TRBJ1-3,TGTGCCAGCATCAACTCTGAGAGTCGGGGAGGAAACACCATATATTTT,CASINSESRGGNTIYF
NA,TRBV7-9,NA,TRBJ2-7,TGTGCCAGCAGCTTGGGGCGCGAGCAGTACTTC,CASSLGREQYF
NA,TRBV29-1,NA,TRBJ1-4,TGCAGCGTCACTACCGCAACTAATGAAAAACTGTTTTTT,CSVTTATNEKLFF
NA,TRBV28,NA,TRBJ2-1,TGTGCCAGCAGGGGCGACAGGCCGAATGAGCAGTTCTTC,CASRGDRPNEQFF
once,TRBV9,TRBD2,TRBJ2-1,TGTGCCAGCAGCGTAGTGGCTAGCGGGATTTATGAGCAGTTCTTC,CASSVVASGIYEQFF
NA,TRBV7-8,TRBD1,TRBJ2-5,TGTGCCAGCAGAGTAGGGACAGGGGAACAAGAGACCCAGTACTTC,CASRVGTGEQETQYF
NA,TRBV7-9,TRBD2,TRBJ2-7,TGTGCCAGCAGCTTACTGACTAGCGGGAGGGATAAGCAGTACTTC,CASSLLTSGRDKQYF
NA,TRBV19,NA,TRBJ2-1,TGTGCCAGTAGTATAGATGAGCAGCCTTCCTACAATGAGCAGTTCTTC,CASSIDEQPSYNEQFF
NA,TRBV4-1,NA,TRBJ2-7,TGCGCCAGCAGCCAGAATAGCGTGAGCTCCTACGAGCAGTACTTC,CASSQNSVSSYEQYF
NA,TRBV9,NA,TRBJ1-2,TGTGCCAGCAGCGAAATGACAGAAAACTATGGCTACACCTTC,CASSEMTENYGYTF
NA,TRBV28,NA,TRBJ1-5,TGTGCCAGCAGGGAAGAGGTCAATCAGCCCCAGCATTTT,CASREEVNQPQHF
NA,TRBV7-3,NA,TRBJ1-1,TGTGCCAGCAGCTTATGGGTGAACACTGAAGCTTTCTTT,CASSLWVNTEAFF
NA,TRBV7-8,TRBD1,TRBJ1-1,TGTGCCAGCAGTCCGACAGGGGGCACTGAAGCTTTCTTT,CASSPTGGTEAFF
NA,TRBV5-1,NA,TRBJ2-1,TGCGCCAGCAGCTTGTCCCGGGGCAATGAGCAGTTCTTC,CASSLSRGNEQFF
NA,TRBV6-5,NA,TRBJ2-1,TGTGCCAGCAGCCATCTTCTCAATGAGCAGTTCTTC,CASSHLLNEQFF
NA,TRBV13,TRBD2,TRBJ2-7,TGTGCCAGCAGCAACGGACTAGCGGACCTGTACGAGCAGTACTTC,CASSNGLADLYEQYF
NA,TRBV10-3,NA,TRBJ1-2,TGTGCCACCGCGGATGGCAGGTCTAACTATGGCTACACCTTC,CATADGRSNYGYTF
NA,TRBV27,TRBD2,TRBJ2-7,TGTGCCAGCAGTTTCGGACTAGCGGGAGGTAGCGGCGAGCAGTACTTC,CASSFGLAGGSGEQYF
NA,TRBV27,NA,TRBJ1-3,TGTGCCAGCAGTTTATCACGAGGGCTTGGAAACACCATATATTTT,CASSLSRGLGNTIYF
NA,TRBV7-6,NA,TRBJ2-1,TGTGCCAGCAGCGCATGGGACAATGAGCAGTTCTTC,CASSAWDNEQFF
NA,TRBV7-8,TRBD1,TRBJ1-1,TGTGCCAGCAGCGCAAACCTAGGACAGGACACTGAAGCTTTCTTT,CASSANLGQDTEAFF
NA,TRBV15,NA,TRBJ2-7,TGTGCCACCAGCGCGACTACTAGCAGCGAGCAGTACTTC,CATSATTSSEQYF
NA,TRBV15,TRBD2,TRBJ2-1,TGTGCCACCAGCAGGGCTCGGACTAGCGGGAGTCTGTACAATGAGCAGTTCTTC,CATSRARTSGSLYNEQFF
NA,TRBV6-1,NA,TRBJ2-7,TGTGCCAGCAGTTCCTTAGGGGTCGTCTCCTACGAGCAGTACTTC,CASSSLGVVSYEQYF